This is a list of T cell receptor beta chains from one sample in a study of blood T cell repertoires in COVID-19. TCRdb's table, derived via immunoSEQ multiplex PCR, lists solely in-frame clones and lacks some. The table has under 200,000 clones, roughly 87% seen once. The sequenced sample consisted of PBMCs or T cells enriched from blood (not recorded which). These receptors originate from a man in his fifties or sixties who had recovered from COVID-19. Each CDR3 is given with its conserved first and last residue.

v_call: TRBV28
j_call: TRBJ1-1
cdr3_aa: CASRRTGGNYTEAFF

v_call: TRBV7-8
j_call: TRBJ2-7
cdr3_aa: CASSRGRETYEQYF

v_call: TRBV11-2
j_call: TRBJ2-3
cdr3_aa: CASSLGRHTASTDTQYF

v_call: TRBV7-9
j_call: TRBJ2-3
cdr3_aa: CASSLVGLAGYSDTQYF

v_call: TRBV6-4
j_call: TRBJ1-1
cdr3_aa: CASRVRQGAEVFF

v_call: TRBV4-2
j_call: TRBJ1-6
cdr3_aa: CASSVASQGLNSPLHF

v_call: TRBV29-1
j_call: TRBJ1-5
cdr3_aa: CSVEVAGAQHF

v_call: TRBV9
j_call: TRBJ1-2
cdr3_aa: CASSLRTGQGYTF

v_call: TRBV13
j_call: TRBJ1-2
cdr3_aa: CASSPGTGGPNYGYTF

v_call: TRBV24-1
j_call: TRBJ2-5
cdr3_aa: CATSDPNRGEAQYF

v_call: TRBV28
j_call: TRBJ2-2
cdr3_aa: CASRRRQGAIVGELFF

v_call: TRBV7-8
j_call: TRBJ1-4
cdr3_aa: CASSPNRAHPLREKLFF

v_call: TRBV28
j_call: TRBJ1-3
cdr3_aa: CASRFGTGVSAGNTIYF

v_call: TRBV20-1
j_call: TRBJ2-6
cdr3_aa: CSASNRRGRWSGANVLTF

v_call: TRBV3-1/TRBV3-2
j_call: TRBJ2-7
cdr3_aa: CVSSHYSYEQYF

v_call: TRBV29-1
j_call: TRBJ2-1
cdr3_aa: CSVASGSSYNEQFF

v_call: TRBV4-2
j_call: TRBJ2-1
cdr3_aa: CASSQDVFRGGLNEQFF

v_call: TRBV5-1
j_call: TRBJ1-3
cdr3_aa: CASSPRQGSGNTIYF

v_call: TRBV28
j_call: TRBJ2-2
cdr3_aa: CASKLANTGELFF

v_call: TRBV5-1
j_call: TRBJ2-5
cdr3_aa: CASRTTSGGQETQYF

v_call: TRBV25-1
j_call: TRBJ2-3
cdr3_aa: CATATGTSGVLSTDTQYF

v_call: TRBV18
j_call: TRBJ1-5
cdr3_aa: CASSPLDSWQPQHF

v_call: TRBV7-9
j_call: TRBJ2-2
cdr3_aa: CASSLSGRRSTGELFF

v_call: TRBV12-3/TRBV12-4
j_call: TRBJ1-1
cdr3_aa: CASSKGLNTEAFF

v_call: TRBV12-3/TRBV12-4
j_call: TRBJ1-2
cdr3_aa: CASSLKRIYGYTF

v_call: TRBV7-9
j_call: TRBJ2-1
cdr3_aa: CASSLVGLAGGHYNEQFF

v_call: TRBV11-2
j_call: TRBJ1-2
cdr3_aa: CASSLETGVGGYTF

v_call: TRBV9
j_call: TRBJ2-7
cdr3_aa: CASSSDRESPYEQYF

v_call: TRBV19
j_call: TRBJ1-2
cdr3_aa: CASSLRTGASNYGYTF

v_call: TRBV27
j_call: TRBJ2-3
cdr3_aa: CASSLGLSTDTQYF

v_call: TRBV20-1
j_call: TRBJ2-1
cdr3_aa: CSASRGHNEQFF

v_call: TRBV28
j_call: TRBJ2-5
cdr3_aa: CASSLPGQGQETQYF